This T cell receptor (beta chain) was recovered during a study of blood T cell repertoires in COVID-19. The wider study: T cells, B-cell-depleted T cells, or PBMCs provided the cDNA or gDNA that served as material.

As processed by the authors: Cell counts per sample came from amplifying reference gene primers. The data were produced by immunoSEQ multiplex PCR, yet TCRdb's version contains in-frame clones alone and is incomplete. The V and J calls and the clone size are those of that table, but D and trimming were determined from the DNA. The table lists around 150,000 clones, 87% of them singletons. The germline CDR1 and CDR2 sequences are WNHNN and SYGVQD (reference sequence). V was pared by 6 bases and J by 5 bases, with 14 bases between. CDR3 length: 14 amino acids. Patients in Seattle were enrolled during active infection, then followed longitudinally.

The specimen was peripheral blood. The TCR originated in a woman aged 70-85 years with COVID-19, enrolled during active disease. The chain has TRBV10-1 and TRBJ1-3, with a weak D call TRBD1 (5 bases). This CDR3 reads CASRGGDFRNTIYF. Written as DNA, the CDR3 is TGCGCCAGCAGGGGGGGGGACTTTCGAAACACCATATATTTT.